Listed below are T cell receptor beta chains from one sample, sequenced in a study of control samples from healthy donors and cancer patients. Sequencing used immunoSEQ multiplex PCR; TCRdb keeps in-frame clones, though not all of them. The sample lists approximately 46,000 clones; around nine tenths were seen once. The sequencing input was PBMCs. The origin of the receptors is a man under 40 with colorectal cancer. The CDR3 runs from the conserved cysteine through the conserved F or W. The D gene is left open where the match is weak. Not all rows give a size; the values are once, few, many and, for expanded clones, a class.

J	V	D	size	DNA	CDR3
TRBJ2-4	TRBV5-4	TRBD1	-	TGTGCCAGCAGCCCAAGACAGGGGGAAAACATTCAGTACTTC	CASSPRQGENIQYF
TRBJ1-2	TRBV5-6	-	-	TGTGCCAGCAGCCCCTGGGACCTTACCAACTATGGCTACACCTTC	CASSPWDLTNYGYTF
TRBJ2-3	TRBV20-1	-	once	TGCAGTGCTAGCCGGGGGGATACGCAGTATTTT	CSASRGDTQYF
TRBJ2-2	TRBV6-6	TRBD1	-	TGTGCCAGCAGTCCCCGGGACAGGGATTCGGTAACCGGGGAGCTGTTTTTT	CASSPRDRDSVTGELFF
TRBJ1-6	TRBV7-9	-	-	TGTGCCAGCCGGGACTCTAGCTCGTGGGGGTCACCCCTCCACTTT	CASRDSSSWGSPLHF
TRBJ1-1	TRBV9	-	-	TGTGCCAGCAGCGTAGGAGACCACAGGACCTTTCCCGAAGCTTTCTTT	CASSVGDHRTFPEAFF
TRBJ2-1	TRBV30	-	-	TGTGCCTGGACCAGAACAGGGAGCTCCTACAATGAGCAGTTCTTC	CAWTRTGSSYNEQFF
TRBJ2-1	TRBV9	-	-	TGTGCCAGCAGCGTCGGGTTGGGCTCCTACAATGAGCAGTTCTTC	CASSVGLGSYNEQFF
TRBJ1-6	TRBV7-2	-	-	TGTGCCAGCAGCGTCGGCAGGGTTGACAATTCACCCCTCCACTTT	CASSVGRVDNSPLHF
TRBJ1-6	TRBV5-1	-	-	TGCGCCAGCAGCTTGAATATCCGGGGCGGCAATTCACCCCTCCACTTT	CASSLNIRGGNSPLHF
TRBJ2-6	TRBV27	TRBD1	once	TGTGCCAGCAGTTTATTTGTCGGGACAGGGGCGACCGGGGCCAACGTCCTGACTTTC	CASSLFVGTGATGANVLTF
TRBJ1-6	TRBV4-3	-	-	TGCGCCAGCAGCCAAAGGGGGGTAAATTCACCCCTCCACTTT	CASSQRGVNSPLHF
TRBJ1-3	TRBV9	TRBD1	-	TGTGCCAGCAGCGTAGCGTCAGGGGGACAGAGCTCTGGAAACACCATATATTTT	CASSVASGGQSSGNTIYF
TRBJ2-3	TRBV4-1	-	-	TGCGCCAGCAGCCAAATATCCAGACTAGATACGCAGTATTTT	CASSQISRLDTQYF
TRBJ1-1	TRBV24-1	TRBD1	-	TGTGCCACCCGGGACAGTACTGAAGCTTTCTTT	CATRDSTEAFF
TRBJ1-1	TRBV10-3	-	-	TGTGCCATCAGCCCGGGACGGCCTGCTGAAGCTTTCTTT	CAISPGRPAEAFF
TRBJ1-5	TRBV2	-	-	TGTGCCAGCCAAAACGGCCTCAGTCAGCCCCAGCATTTT	CASQNGLSQPQHF
TRBJ2-3	TRBV5-4	-	-	TGTGCCAGCAGTAGCGGACAGACTAGCACAGATACGCAGTATTTT	CASSSGQTSTDTQYF